The 25 T cell receptor beta chains reported below all come from one sample, sequenced in a study of blood T cell repertoires in COVID-19. Produced via immunoSEQ multiplex PCR; TCRdb's table is partial and in-frame only. The data contain tens of thousands of clones, about 87% of them singletons. Input material: peripheral blood. The receptors were gathered from a woman in her 70s with acute or convalescent COVID-19.

This chain uses TRBV19 with TRBJ1-1, with 10 bases matching TRBD1. In germline, CDR1 is LNHDA, CDR2 SQIVND (reference sequence). J was trimmed by 7 bases and V by 5 bases; bases with no gene match: 1. CDR3 length equals 12 residues. CDR3 sequence reads: CASSDRGLEAFF. CDR3 bases: TGTGCCAGTAGTGACAGGGGGCTTGAAGCTTTCTTT.

The chain employs TRBV5-1 and TRBJ2-1; D might be TRBD1 (6 bases). CDR1 is SGHRS and CDR2 is YFSETQ in the germline V gene. Between the trimmed V and J ends, which lost 4 bases and 9 bases, there was a span of 11 bases. The CDR3 spans 12 residues. The CDR3 region has the DNA TGCGCCAGCAGCCTAGTAGGGGGTGAGCAGTTCTTC. It encodes CASSLVGGEQFF.

This chain links TRBV6-4 with TRBJ1-2, with TRBD1 matching 8 bases. V lost 6 bases to trimming and J lost 2 bases; unmatched junction nucleotides: 8. The germline V gene has CDR1 MRHNA and CDR2 SNTAGT. The CDR3 is made up of 15 amino acids. CDR3 sequence (DNA): TGTGCCAGCAGCGCCCCGGACAGGGCCAACTATGGCTACACCTTC. Translating gives CASSAPDRANYGYTF.

V gene TRBV18 combines with J gene TRBJ1-2, with 7 bases that match TRBD1. Per germline, CDR1 KGHSH and CDR2 LQKENI. With 3 bases clipped from V and 2 bases from J, the junction kept 9 bases outside the gene matches. This CDR3 is 16 amino acids long. The CDR3 coding sequence is TGTGCCAGCTCACCTCCGGGACAGTCCCCCAACTATGGCTACACCTTC. Translated, it gives CASSPPGQSPNYGYTF.

The rearrangement links TRBV19 to TRBJ2-1; 10 nucleotides match TRBD1. Trimming at V came to 0 bases and at J to 6 bases, leaving 8 bases not matched to a gene. CDR3 length: 17 residues. Germline V gene sequence: CDR1 LNHDA, CDR2 SQIVND (reference sequence). The CDR3: CASSIDLDRGPGNEQFF. As DNA, the CDR3 is TGTGCCAGTAGTATAGATCTAGACAGGGGGCCGGGCAATGAGCAGTTCTTC.

The CDR3 DNA follows: TGCGCCAGCAGCCCGATGACAGGGGGCTTTGTTGAGCAGTTCTTC. Amino acids: CASSPMTGGFVEQFF. The J gene is TRBJ2-1, the V gene TRBV4-1; TRBD1 matches at 10 bases. CDR3 size: 15 residues. The germline V gene has CDR1 MGHRA and CDR2 YSYEKL. V dropped 4 bases and J dropped 9; count of bases not matched to a gene: 9.

The chain couples TRBV6-5 to TRBJ2-3, with D possibly matching TRBD2 (6 bases). Trimming left V 6 bases short and J 8 bases short, with 12 bases between. The CDR3 length is 12 residues. The germline V gene encodes CDR1 MNHEY and CDR2 SVGAGI. Written as DNA, the CDR3 is TGTGCCAGCAGGCCGATCGGGGGTACGCAGTATTTT. Its protein is CASRPIGGTQYF.

DNA of the CDR3: TGTGCCAGCAGCTTGAACCTAGCGGGGGGAAAAGGGGAGACCCAGTACTTC. Translation: CASSLNLAGGKGETQYF. The chain employs TRBV7-2 and TRBJ2-5, with 11 bases lining up with TRBD2. The CDR3 is made up of 17 amino acids. The V segment lost 3 bases and the J segment 5 bases; nucleotides outside the gene matches: 11. Germline assignment: CDR1 SGHTA and CDR2 FQGNSA.

J is TRBJ1-1 and V is TRBV9, with D unclear. Germline-derived CDR1 and CDR2 are SGDLS and YYNGEE. The CDR3 is 15 amino acids. Between the trimmed V and J ends, which lost 4 bases and 5 bases, there was a span of 18 bases. The CDR3 coding sequence is TGTGCCAGCAGCTCGCGACCGGGAGATTCTACTGAAGCTTTCTTT. Its translation: CASSSRPGDSTEAFF. Based on the CDR3 plus reference TRBV9 and TRBJ1-1, the full variable domain is DSGVTQTPKHLITATGQRVTLRCSPRSGDLSVYWYQQSLDQGLQFLIQYYNGEERAKGNILERFSAQQFPDLHSELNLSSLELGDSALYFCASSSRPGDSTEAFFGQGTRLTVV.

The sample holds one count of this clone. This sequence joins TRBV4-3 and TRBJ1-4; a possible D gene is TRBD1 (5 bases). CDR1 is LGHNA and CDR2 is YSLEER in the germline V gene. V was clipped by 0 bases and J by 4 bases, with 9 bases between them. There are 15 residues in the CDR3. The CDR3 loop reads CASSQEQAYNEKLFF. DNA for the CDR3: TGCGCCAGCAGCCAAGAACAGGCTTATAATGAAAAACTGTTTTTT.

This chain links TRBV3-1 (or the pseudogene TRBV3-2) with TRBJ2-1; no definite D call. The V gene lost 1 base and the J gene lost 7 bases, with 5 bases spanning the gap. From germline, CDR1 is LGHDT and CDR2 YNNKEL (reference sequence). The CDR3 extends over 12 amino acids. The chain's CDR3 is CASSQVENEQFF. CDR3 nucleotide sequence: TGTGCCAGCAGCCAAGTCGAGAATGAGCAGTTCTTC.

The chain has TRBV7-8 and TRBJ2-2; 9 bases are shared with TRBD1. The germline gives CDR1 SGHVS, CDR2 FQNEAQ. V was clipped by 10 bases and J by 4 bases; unmatched bases: 10. CDR3 length equals 15 residues. Here the CDR3 DNA reads TGTGCCAATAAATGGGGGGACAGGGTCACCGGGGAGCTGTTTTTT. This codes for CANKWGDRVTGELFF. Complete variable domain (other parts from reference TRBV7-8 and TRBJ2-2): GAGVSQSPRYKVAKRGQDVALRCDPISGHVSLFWYQQALGQGPEFLTYFQNEAQLDKSGLPSDRFFAERPEGSVSTLKIQRTQQEDSAVYLCANKWGDRVTGELFFGEGSRLTVL.

V gene TRBV3-1 (or the pseudogene TRBV3-2) combines with J gene TRBJ1-5; D not resolved. This CDR3 region has 14 residues. CDR1 LGHDT and CDR2 YNNKEL come from the germline V gene (reference sequence). V was clipped by 1 base and J by 4 bases, with 8 bases between them. The CDR3 nucleotides are TGTGCCAGCAGCCAAGGCGGTGGGAATCAGCCCCAGCATTTT. This codes for CASSQGGGNQPQHF.

The chain combines TRBV10-3 with TRBJ2-1; 7 positions match TRBD1. This CDR3 is built from 14 residues. Trimming took 7 bases from V and 0 from J; bases not matched to a gene: 3. Germline loops: CDR1 ENHRY, CDR2 SYGVKD. The CDR3 is CAIMGQYSYNEQFF. CDR3 sequence (DNA): TGTGCCATCATGGGACAGTACTCCTACAATGAGCAGTTCTTC.

The rearrangement links TRBV18 to TRBJ1-1, with D maybe TRBD1 (5 bases). This CDR3 spans 13 amino acids. The germline gives CDR1 KGHSH, CDR2 LQKENI. V lost 3 bases to trimming and J lost 4 bases, with 9 bases between them. The CDR3 sequence is CASSPNGGTEAFF. Here the CDR3 DNA reads TGTGCCAGCTCACCTAACGGGGGCACTGAAGCTTTCTTT.

This rearrangement joins TRBV5-5 to TRBJ2-5, with D unresolved. Per the germline V gene, CDR1 is SGHKS and CDR2 is YYEKEE (reference sequence). The CDR3 has 13 residues. Deletions cut 1 base from V and 3 bases from J, with 7 bases between. The CDR3 region is CASSLNGEETQYF. The CDR3 coding sequence is TGTGCCAGCAGCTTGAACGGAGAAGAGACCCAGTACTTC.

The CDR3 DNA follows: TGTGCCAGCGGGTTCGGACAGGGGGGTCCCTCGACGCAGTATTTT. Encoded protein: CASGFGQGGPSTQYF. This chain links TRBV3-1 (or the pseudogene TRBV3-2) with TRBJ2-3; 10 bases are a match to TRBD1. There are 15 residues in the CDR3. Germline V gene data show CDR1 as LGHDT and CDR2 as YNNKEL (reference sequence). The J segment lost 9 bases and the V segment lost 8 bases, leaving 14 bases of the junction unmatched.

The genes are TRBV28 and TRBJ1-2; the D is unclear. This CDR3 is 15 amino acids long. The germline CDR1 and CDR2 sequences are MDHEN and SYDVKM. The V and J ends lost 3 bases and 4 bases respectively, with 15 bases between them. Here the CDR3 DNA reads TGTGCCAGCAGTTTGGCAGCGAATGAGATCTATGGCTACACCTTC. This encodes CASSLAANEIYGYTF.

This chain joins TRBV19 and TRBJ2-3, with TRBD2 matching over 8 bases. CDR1 is LNHDA, CDR2 SQIVND, per germline (reference sequence). The CDR3 sequence is 15 residues long. V trimming: 5 bases; J trimming: 1 base; junction bases outside the gene matches: 5. This CDR3 reads CASSQATSGTDTQYF. CDR3 DNA sequence: TGTGCCAGTAGTCAAGCGACTAGCGGCACAGATACGCAGTATTTT. Full variable domain (outside the CDR3, taken from reference TRBV19 and TRBJ2-3): DGGITQSPKYLFRKEGQNVTLSCEQNLNHDAMYWYRQDPGQGLRLIYYSQIVNDFQKGDIAEGYSVSREKKESFPLTVTSAQKNPTAFYLCASSQATSGTDTQYFGPGTRLTVL.

The rearrangement links TRBV4-1 to TRBJ1-3; tentative D call: TRBD1 (5 bases). V lost 1 base and J lost 0, with 10 bases in between. Germline-derived CDR1 and CDR2 are MGHRA and YSYEKL. This CDR3 region has 16 residues. The chain's CDR3 is CASSQGGGDSGNTIYF. CDR3 in DNA: TGCGCCAGCAGCCAAGGTGGGGGGGACTCTGGAAACACCATATATTTT.

This clone showed up just a few times. The genes are TRBV6-2 or TRBV6-3 and TRBJ2-7; 9 bases are a match to TRBD1. The CDR3 has 14 residues. Trimming removed 5 bases from V and 5 bases from J; junction bases left unmatched: 7. Germline loops: CDR1 MNHEY, CDR2 SVGEGT. This CDR3 is CASSRGTGRHEQYV. The CDR3 region has the DNA TGTGCCAGCAGTCGTGGGACAGGGAGGCACGAGCAGTACGTC.

The rearrangement joins TRBV3-1 (or the pseudogene TRBV3-2) to TRBJ2-1; no clear D gene. Trimming removed 0 bases at V and 0 bases at J, with 6 bases between. The germline V gene has CDR1 LGHDT and CDR2 YNNKEL (reference sequence). The CDR3 has 15 amino acids. The CDR3 DNA is TGTGCCAGCAGCCAAGAGGCTGCCTCCTACAATGAGCAGTTCTTC. Encoded protein: CASSQEAASYNEQFF.

Only a few counts were recorded for this clone. This chain links TRBV13 with TRBJ1-6; TRBD1 matches 10 bases. The germline CDR1 and CDR2 sequences are PRHDT and FYEKMQ (reference sequence). The V and J ends lost 6 bases and 8 bases, in that order; junction bases with no gene match: 4. CDR3 length: 14 residues. The CDR3 nucleotides are TGTGCCAGCAGATATGGACAGGGGGATTCACCCCTCCACTTT. As protein: CASRYGQGDSPLHF.

The chain links TRBV29-1 to TRBJ2-1; 14 bases map to TRBD2. This CDR3 has 15 amino acids. V was clipped by 1 base and J by 9 bases; unmatched bases: 5. Germline V gives CDR1 SQVTM, CDR2 ANQGSEA. The CDR3 bases are TGCAGCGTTGAAGCTGGGACTAGCGGGGGTAGTGAGCAGTTCTTC. Its protein is CSVEAGTSGGSEQFF.

The chain links TRBV5-4 to TRBJ1-1, with 7 bases identical to TRBD1. CDR3 length equals 15 residues. Trimming removed 2 bases from V and 0 bases from J; junction bases left unmatched: 4. Germline lookup yields CDR1 SGHNT and CDR2 YYREEE (reference sequence). The CDR3 coding sequence is TGTGCCAGCAGCTTAAGGGACAGTCTGAACACTGAAGCTTTCTTT. Its protein is CASSLRDSLNTEAFF.